This TCR beta chain stems from a study of Ad26.COV2.S vaccination and SARS-CoV-2 variants. Repertoires were generated with immunoSEQ multiplex PCR, while TCRdb's copy carries only in-frame clones and drops some. The table lists more than 400,000 clones, about 90% of them singletons. Treatment described: 15 to 20 received Ad26.COV2.S at low or high dose, single or two shots; a few received placebo; per-sample allocation not given. At day 63 after the first vaccine or placebo injection, samples were drawn. The CDR3 length is 19 residues. J lost 4 bases, V lost 5 bases, and 19 bases had no gene match. CDR1 SGHDN and CDR2 FVKESK come from the germline V gene. Study-wide results and limits: While placebo recipients had lower spike-specific TCR breadth, vaccine recipients had more.

With regard to this clone: The antigen is undetermined.

This sample comprised peripheral blood, obtained in a trial of Ad26.COV2.S vaccine versus placebo. V is TRBV14 and J is TRBJ2-5; TRBD2 agrees at 10 bases. This TCR was recovered from a person aged 18 to 65 who received the Ad26.COV2.S COVID-19 vaccine or a placebo. CDR3 sequence: CASSSPRLAGAPFLETQYF. In DNA form, the CDR3 reads TGTGCCAGCAGCTCACCGCGTCTAGCGGGGGCCCCTTTCTTAGAGACCCAGTACTTC.